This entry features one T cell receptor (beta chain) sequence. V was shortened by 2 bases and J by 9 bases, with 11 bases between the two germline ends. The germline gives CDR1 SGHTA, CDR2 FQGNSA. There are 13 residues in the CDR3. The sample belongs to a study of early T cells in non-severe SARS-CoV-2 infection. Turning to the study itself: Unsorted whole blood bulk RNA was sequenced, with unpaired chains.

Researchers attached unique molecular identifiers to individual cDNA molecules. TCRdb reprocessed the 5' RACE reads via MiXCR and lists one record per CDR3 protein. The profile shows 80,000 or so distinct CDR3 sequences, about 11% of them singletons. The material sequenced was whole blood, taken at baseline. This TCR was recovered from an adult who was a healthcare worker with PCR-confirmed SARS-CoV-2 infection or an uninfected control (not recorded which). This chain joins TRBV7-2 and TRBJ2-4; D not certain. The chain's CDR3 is CASSLSEGPIQYF. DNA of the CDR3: TGTGCCAGCAGCTTATCAGAAGGGCCCATTCAGTACTTC.